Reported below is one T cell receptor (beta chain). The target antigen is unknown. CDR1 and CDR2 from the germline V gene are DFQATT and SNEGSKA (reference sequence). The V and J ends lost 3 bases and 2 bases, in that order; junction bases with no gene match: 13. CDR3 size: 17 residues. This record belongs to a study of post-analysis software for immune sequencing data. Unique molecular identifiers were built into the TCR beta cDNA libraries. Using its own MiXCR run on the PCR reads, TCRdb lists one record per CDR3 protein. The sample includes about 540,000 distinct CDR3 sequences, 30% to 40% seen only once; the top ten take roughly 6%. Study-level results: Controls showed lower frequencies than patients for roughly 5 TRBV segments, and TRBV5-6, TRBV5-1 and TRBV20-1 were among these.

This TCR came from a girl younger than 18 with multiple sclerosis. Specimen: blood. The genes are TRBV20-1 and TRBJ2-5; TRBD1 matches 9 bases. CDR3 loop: CSARPRRDRVQQETQYF. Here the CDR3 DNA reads TGCAGTGCTAGGCCCCGGAGGGACAGGGTTCAGCAAGAGACCCAGTACTTC.